In its sample, the clone carrying this TCR beta chain was seen a few times. Its matching antigen is unknown. The data were obtained in a study of shared clonotypes between healthy human individuals. Overall study: A couple of women and a few men aged 18 to 49 served as donors.

The naive CD8 population came from CD45RO-negative cells selected for CCR7, without terminally differentiated effector memory CD45RA+ cells. Broader study findings: Depth of sequencing was expected to influence donor clonotype sharing. Clonotypes shared by all four donors outscored non-shared clonotypes in generation probability. Among the subsets, naive ones generally showed larger estimated richness than memory ones.

Clones were read by immunoSEQ multiplex PCR, and TCRdb kept only the in-frame ones, dropping some. The sample yields around 1.9 million clones, approximately 92% seen once. The sequence was obtained from a young man in good health. Some clones in this sample may be carry-over from other donors' samples. Sequencing was performed on naive CD8+ T cells from PBMCs.

The CDR3 loop is CASSQGQGMNTEAFF. The DNA for the CDR3 is TGTGCCAGCAGTCAAGGACAGGGAATGAACACTGAAGCTTTCTTT. This rearrangement joins TRBV6-6 to TRBJ1-1; 8 bases fit TRBD1. This CDR3 has 15 residues. V shed 5 bases, J shed 0 bases, and the junction held 5 bases outside the gene matches. The germline CDR1 and CDR2 sequences are MNHNY and SVGAGI (reference sequence).